The clone carrying this T cell receptor beta chain was detected only a few times. Its antigen is not known. The data stem from a study of read filtering for tumor transcriptome and immune sequencing. About the research overall: Transcriptome libraries were built from DNase-treated RNA. RNA-seq yielded only roughly 75 to 1273 TCR reads, IR-seq about 3.5 to 10.27 million.

This CDR3 comprises 11 residues. Trimming took 8 bases from V and 10 from J, leaving 11 bases between them. From roughly 400 ng of RNA, a library with molecular barcoded alpha/delta and beta/gamma adaptors was made. In TCRdb, the reads were re-called with MiXCR into one record per CDR3 protein. Of 75,000 to 95,000 distinct CDR3 sequences in the sample, roughly an eighth were seen once. General study results and limits: The CD138-negative fraction was mixed bone marrow immune cells, not pure T cells. Approximately 80% of IR-seq clonotypes had one read, totaling approximately 4% of reads; RNA-seq: approximately 73% and 42%.

The origin of this receptor is a donor at least 40 years old with multiple myeloma. This chain uses TRBV12-3 or TRBV12-4 with TRBJ2-2; tentatively, D is TRBD2 (6 bases). The source material was a population of CD138-negative cells sorted from bone marrow. CDR3 sequence (DNA): TGTGCCAGCTGTCGGGGGACGGAGCTGTTTTTT. This codes for CASCRGTELFF.